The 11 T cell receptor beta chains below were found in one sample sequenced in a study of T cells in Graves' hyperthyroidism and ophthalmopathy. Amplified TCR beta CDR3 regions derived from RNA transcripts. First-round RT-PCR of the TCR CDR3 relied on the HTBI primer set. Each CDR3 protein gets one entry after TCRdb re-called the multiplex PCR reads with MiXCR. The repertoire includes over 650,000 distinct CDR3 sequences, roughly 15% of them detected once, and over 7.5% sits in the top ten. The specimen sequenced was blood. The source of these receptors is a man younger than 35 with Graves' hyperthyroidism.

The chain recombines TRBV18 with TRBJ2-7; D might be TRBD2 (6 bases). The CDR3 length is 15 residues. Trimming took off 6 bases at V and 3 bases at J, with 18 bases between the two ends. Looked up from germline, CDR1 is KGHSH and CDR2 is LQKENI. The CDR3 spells CASSTRRAQSYEQYF. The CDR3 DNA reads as TGTGCCAGCTCGACCCGGAGGGCCCAAAGCTACGAGCAGTACTTC.

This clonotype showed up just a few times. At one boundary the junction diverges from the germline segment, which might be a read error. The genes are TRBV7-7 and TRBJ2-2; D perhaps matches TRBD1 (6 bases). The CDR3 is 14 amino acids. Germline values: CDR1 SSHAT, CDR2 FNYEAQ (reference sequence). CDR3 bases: TGTGCTAGCAGCTTAGCCCAGGGGACCGGGGAGCTGTTTTTT. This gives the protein CASSLAQGTGELFF.

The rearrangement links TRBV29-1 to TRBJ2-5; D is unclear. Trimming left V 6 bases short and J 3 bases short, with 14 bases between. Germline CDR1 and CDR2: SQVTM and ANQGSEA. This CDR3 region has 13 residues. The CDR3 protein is CSVDGRNEETQYF. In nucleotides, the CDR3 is TGCAGCGTGGATGGACGGAACGAAGAGACCCAGTACTTC.

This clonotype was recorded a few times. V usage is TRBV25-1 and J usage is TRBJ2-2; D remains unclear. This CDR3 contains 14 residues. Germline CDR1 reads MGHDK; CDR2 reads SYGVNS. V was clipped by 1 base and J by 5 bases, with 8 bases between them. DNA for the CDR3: TGTGCCAGCAGTGAATGGGATGCGACCGGGGAGCTGTTTTTT. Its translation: CASSEWDATGELFF.

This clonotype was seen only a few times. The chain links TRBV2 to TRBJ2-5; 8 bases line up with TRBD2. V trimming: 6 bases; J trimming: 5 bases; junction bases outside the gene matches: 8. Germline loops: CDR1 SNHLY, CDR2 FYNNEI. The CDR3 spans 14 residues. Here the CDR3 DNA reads TGTGCCAGCAGGGTTCGGACTAGCTGGGAGACCCAGTACTTC. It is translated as CASRVRTSWETQYF.

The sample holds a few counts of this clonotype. In DNA form, the CDR3 reads TGTGCCAGCAGTTACGCCTGGACAGGGGAGACTGAAGCTTTCTTT. It specifies CASSYAWTGETEAFF. J is TRBJ1-1 and V is TRBV6-2 or TRBV6-3; 9 positions agree with TRBD1. This CDR3 spans 15 amino acids. The V segment lost 2 bases and the J segment 5 bases; nucleotides outside the gene matches: 6. CDR1 is MNHEY, CDR2 SVGEGT, per germline.

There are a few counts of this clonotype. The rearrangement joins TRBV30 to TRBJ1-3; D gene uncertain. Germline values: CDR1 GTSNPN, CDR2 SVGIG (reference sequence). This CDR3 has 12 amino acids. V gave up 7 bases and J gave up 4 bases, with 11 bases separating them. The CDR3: CALRIDGNTIYF. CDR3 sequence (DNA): TGTGCCTTGCGGATTGACGGAAACACCATATATTTT.

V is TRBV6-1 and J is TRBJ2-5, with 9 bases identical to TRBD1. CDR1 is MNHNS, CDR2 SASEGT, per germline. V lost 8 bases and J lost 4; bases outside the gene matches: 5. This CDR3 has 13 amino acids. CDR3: CASGTGRGETQYF. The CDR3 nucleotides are TGTGCCAGCGGGACAGGGAGGGGAGAGACCCAGTACTTC.

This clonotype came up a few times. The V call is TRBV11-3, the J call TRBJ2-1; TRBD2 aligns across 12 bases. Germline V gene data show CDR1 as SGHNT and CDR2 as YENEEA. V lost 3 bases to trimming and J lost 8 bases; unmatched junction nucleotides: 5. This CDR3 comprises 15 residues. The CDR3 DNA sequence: TGTGCCAGCAGCTTCCTAGCGGGAGGGCCTGATGAGCAGTTCTTC. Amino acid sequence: CASSFLAGGPDEQFF.

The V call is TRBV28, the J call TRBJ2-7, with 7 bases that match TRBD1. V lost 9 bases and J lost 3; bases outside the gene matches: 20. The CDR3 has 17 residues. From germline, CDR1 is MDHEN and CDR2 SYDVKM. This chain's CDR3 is CASRGQTGTLSDYEQYF. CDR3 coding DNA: TGTGCCAGTAGGGGGCAAACCGGGACACTGTCAGACTACGAGCAGTACTTC. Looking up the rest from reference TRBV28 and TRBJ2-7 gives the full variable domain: DVKVTQSSRYLVKRTGEKVFLECVQDMDHENMFWYRQDPGLGLRLIYFSYDVKMKEKGDIPEGYSVSREKKERFSLILESASTNQTSMYLCASRGQTGTLSDYEQYFGPGTRLTVT.

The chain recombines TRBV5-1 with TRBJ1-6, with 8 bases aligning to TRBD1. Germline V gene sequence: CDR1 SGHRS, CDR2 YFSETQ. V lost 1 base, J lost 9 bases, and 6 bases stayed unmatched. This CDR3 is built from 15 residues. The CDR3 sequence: CASSLSGQGSSPLHF. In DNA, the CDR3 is TGCGCCAGCAGCTTGTCCGGACAGGGTTCTTCACCCCTCCACTTT.